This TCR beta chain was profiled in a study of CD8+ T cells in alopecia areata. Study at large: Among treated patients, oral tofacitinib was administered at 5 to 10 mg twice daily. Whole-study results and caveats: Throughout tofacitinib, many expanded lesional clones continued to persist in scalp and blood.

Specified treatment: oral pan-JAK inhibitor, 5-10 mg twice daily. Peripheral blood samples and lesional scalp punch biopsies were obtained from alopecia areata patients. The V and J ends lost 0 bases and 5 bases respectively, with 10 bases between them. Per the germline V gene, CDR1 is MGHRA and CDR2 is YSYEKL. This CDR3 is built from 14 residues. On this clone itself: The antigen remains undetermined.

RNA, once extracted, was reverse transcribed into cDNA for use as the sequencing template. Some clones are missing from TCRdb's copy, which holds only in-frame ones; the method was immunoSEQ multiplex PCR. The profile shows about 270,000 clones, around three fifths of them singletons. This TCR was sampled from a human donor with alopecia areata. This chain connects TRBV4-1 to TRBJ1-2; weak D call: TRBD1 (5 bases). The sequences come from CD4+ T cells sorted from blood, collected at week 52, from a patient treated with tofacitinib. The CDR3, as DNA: TGCGCCAGCAGCCAAGAATCTACAGGATATGGCTACACCTTC. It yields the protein CASSQESTGYGYTF.